This T cell receptor (beta chain) was obtained from a study of blood T cells in healthy people across ages. Primers used in a second PCR of about 6 to 12 cycles were a sample-barcoded 5' primer and a J-beta primer mix. TCRdb called the 5' RACE reads again in MiXCR, with one record for every CDR3 protein. The table lists 540,000 or so distinct CDR3 sequences, less than 25% of them singletons, with approximately 10% in the top ten. Trimming removed 0 bases at V and 6 bases at J, with 20 bases between. This CDR3 region has 17 residues. Germline CDR1 LGHNA, CDR2 YSLEER. This clonotype was detected a few times. The sample providers were healthy Caucasian people from Russia, aged roughly 6 to 90. Separately, the same data were catalogued under a study of T cells of mothers and their children. That work adds: RNA extracted was entirely used for cDNA synthesis, around 1.6 ug per 15 ul.

The source is a boy aged 5-17 years in good health. This chain uses TRBV4-3 with TRBJ1-2; maybe TRBD1 (5 bases). The specimen sequenced was blood. CDR3 region: CASSQDWAKGVGDGYTF. The CDR3 DNA is TGCGCCAGCAGCCAAGACTGGGCCAAAGGGGTAGGTGATGGCTACACCTTC.